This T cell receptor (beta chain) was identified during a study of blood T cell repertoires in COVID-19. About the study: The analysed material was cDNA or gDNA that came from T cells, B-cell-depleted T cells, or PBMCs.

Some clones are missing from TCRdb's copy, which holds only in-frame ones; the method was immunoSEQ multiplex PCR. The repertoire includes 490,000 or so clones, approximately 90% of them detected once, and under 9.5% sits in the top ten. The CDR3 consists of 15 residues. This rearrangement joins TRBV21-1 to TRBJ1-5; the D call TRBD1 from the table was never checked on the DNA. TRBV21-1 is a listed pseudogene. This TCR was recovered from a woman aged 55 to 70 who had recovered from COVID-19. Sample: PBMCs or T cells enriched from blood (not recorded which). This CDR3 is CASSKGTAYNQPQHF. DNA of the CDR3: TGTGCCAGCAGCAAAGGGACAGCCTACAATCAGCCCCAGCATTTT.